This T cell receptor beta chain came from a study of cytomegalovirus exposure and HLA in healthy donors. Germline CDR1 reads SGHTA; CDR2 reads FQGNSA. The germline V and J ends were trimmed by 4 bases and 6 bases, with 19 bases remaining between them. CDR3 size: 15 residues. It was with 60 Vbeta and 13 Jbeta primers that the PCR ran. Assay used: immunoSEQ multiplex PCR; TCRdb lists only in-frame clones, some missing. The sample includes approximately 93,000 clones. Material for sequencing was PBMCs. This clonotype was sampled from a woman in her twenties or thirties in good health and CMV-seronegative. J is TRBJ2-7 and V is TRBV7-2, with a weak D call TRBD2 (5 bases). The DNA for the CDR3 is TGTGCCAGCAGCTCTTTCAGACTGGAGGCGAGCGAGCAGTACTTC. Its protein is CASSSFRLEASEQYF.